These T cell receptor beta chains were read from a single sample in a study of PD-1 blockade in mismatch repair-deficient tumors. Data came from immunoSEQ multiplex PCR; TCRdb stores just in-frame clones and leaves some out. The data contain 90,000 to 130,000 clones, 60% to 85% of them singletons. The material was peripheral blood, obtained 60 to 65 weeks after starting pembrolizumab. These receptors all stem from an adult with mismatch repair-deficient cancer. CDR3s include the opening cysteine and the closing phenylalanine or tryptophan.

V: TRBV7-2
CDR3: CASILLPHRGIVGAEKLFF

V: TRBV7-9
CDR3: CASSSGGVRGTEAFF

V: TRBV15
CDR3: CATSREDEQFF

V: TRBV5-4
CDR3: CASSSALIMNTGELFF

V: TRBV9
CDR3: CASDYGLAGNEQFF

V: TRBV6-5
CDR3: CASIRDLLSYEQYF

V: TRBV13
CDR3: CASSLGGSPETQYF

V: TRBV29-1
CDR3: CSVLYGTLYEQYF

V: TRBV6-5
CDR3: CASSYSLVGLLNEQFF

V: TRBV28
CDR3: CASTGLRGTSSYEQYF

V: TRBV4-2
CDR3: CASSQEGVGQGGWSTEAFF